This TCR beta chain emerged from a study of cytomegalovirus exposure and HLA in healthy donors (dated by TCRdb to 2016 to 2017). Context from the whole study: In an earlier analysis of 550 to 750 of the donors, 250 to 350 Gb of sequence data and 90 million to 120 million unique TCR beta sequences from roughly 180 million T cells were reported. To decide whether each TCR beta V gene segment behaved as functional or pseudogenic, an earlier analysis of approximately 600 of the donors relied on high-throughput TCR beta sequencing. The number of donors typed differed by locus, with roughly 620-630 for A, B, C, DRB1 and DQB1, around 500 for DQA1, 600 to 610 for DPA1, and under 490 for DPB1. The T cell repertoires of 700 or so subjects were profiled by immunosequencing and related to cytomegalovirus serostatus. Of the 350 to 450 genotyped donors, approximately 80% fell in the genetic ancestry cluster associated with self-reported Caucasian donors. Every repertoire in the discovery cohort had been generated on one and the same sequencing platform. A separate validation cohort of roughly 130 different subjects was used in addition to the 666-subject first cohort. The study was designed to test whether signatures of past pathogen exposure could be identified by cataloging public T cell receptors. Because of strong linkage in the cohort, roughly 5 DR-DQ haplotypes were treated as single units for association and clustering. Approximately 300 gigabases of sequencing data and 70 million to 85 million unique TCR sequences were included in an early release covering around 600 HLA-typed donors. Among roughly 400 genotyped donors of the cohort, an average of around 240,000 unique TCR beta nucleotide sequences were sequenced per donor, approximately 20% of them non-productive. A later genetic analysis took genome-wide SNP genotypes for about 65% of the 666 donors and used that subset as a discovery cohort. Class I and class II HLA loci were covered by the typing at four-digit resolution. Donor age, sex, ethnicity and CMV serostatus were collected together with the repertoire data. The study combined high-throughput TCR immunosequencing, statistical association of individual TCRs with disease status, and machine learning to predict cytomegalovirus infection status. A later analysis re-examined previously published TCR beta repertoires from around 670 donors and added high-resolution HLA genotyping to investigate patterns of TCR occurrence. The later analysis used no new phenotypic data to find candidate immune exposures, relying instead on TCR beta sequences and their occurrence across donors.

The library was generated by the immunoSEQ multiplex PCR assay. A mixture of 60 forward primers for TCR Vbeta segments and 13 reverse primers for TCR Jbeta segments was used in the multiplex PCR. The CDR3 region of rearranged TCR beta genes was amplified from genomic DNA with a multiplex PCR assay. The amplified TCR beta libraries were sequenced on the Illumina HiSeq System as 87-base-pair reads. From the authors' description of their analysis: In a later analysis, 80 million or so unique TCR beta chains were counted across the approximately 620 repertoires, and about 10 million of these chains were shared by at least two donors. A nearest-neighbor algorithm error-corrected the raw reads and collapsed the reads into unique sequences, merging closely related sequences to remove PCR and sequencing errors. To assign V, D and J gene segments, CDR3 sequences were aligned to IMGT reference sequences. For a sequence to be retained, a match of at least six nucleotides was required to both a V gene segment and a J gene segment. Rearrangements were called productive when the CDR3 lacked stop codons and stayed in frame with V and J; all others were non-productive. CDR3 was defined according to IMGT convention as the region running from the second conserved V-encoded cysteine to the conserved J-encoded phenylalanine. In an earlier analysis of more than 550 of the donors, sequences lacking an unambiguous match to a single V gene segment were excluded. In an earlier analysis of approximately 610 of the donors, V segments were called functional above 56.7% productive rearrangements and were called segregating when the between-donor standard deviation exceeded 5%. A statistical classification framework was built to diagnose cytomegalovirus status from the catalog of TCR beta chain sequences. A later analysis assigned V and J genes by comparing TCR nucleotide sequences with IMGT/GENE-DB human TR gene sequences. A later analysis assigned CDR3 sequences and most-parsimonious VDJ recombination scenarios with the TCRdist pipeline. In a later analysis, each TCR beta chain was defined by its CDR3 amino acid sequence together with its V-gene family, and reads lacking a unique V-gene family were excluded. To address suspected cross-contamination and a sequencing artifact, a later analysis removed a few hundred highly shared, low-generation-probability nucleotide sequences. In a later analysis, a clonal expansion index for each public chain was calculated from normalized within-repertoire ranks of inferred template counts. Generation probabilities in a later analysis came from a VDJ recombination model fitted to out-of-frame rearrangements, and those results were checked against IGoR. A later analysis scored TCR-TCR, TCR-HLA and TCR-CMV co-occurrence with hypergeometric tests, applying a repertoire-size bias correction to TCR pairs. False discovery rates were estimated in a later analysis by permuting HLA or CMV assignments 20 times. In a later analysis, co-occurring TCRs were grouped with DBSCAN, and TCRdist sequence similarity was added when clustering was performed within HLA-allele-positive subsets. Repertoires with fewer than 30,000 or more than 120,000 public chains, plus five repertoires with anomalous nucleotide sharing, were excluded from co-occurrence clustering. Held by TCRdb, this immuneACCESS table contains in-frame sequences only and omits some clones. Under half of the omission traces to an unresolved V gene where checked; the cause of the rest is unknown. The V and J calls and clone size were taken over from that table, and D and trimming were inferred from the DNA. The sample yields about 82,000 clones; approximately 80% were counted once. Jointly, the top ten make up under 20% of the sample.

The cohort was made up of 666 healthy bone marrow donors. All cohort members were sampled while nominally healthy, although unrecorded immune exposures were likely present. The donor tested CMV seropositive, placing the donor among the approximately 290 seropositive members of the cohort. A peripheral blood sample was provided by each donor, and peripheral blood mononuclear cells were used for TCR beta sequencing. The Qiagen DNeasy Blood Extraction Kit was used to extract genomic DNA from the blood cell samples. Results and caveats for the whole study, not just this receptor: In a later analysis, over 15,000 TCR beta sequences were associated with specific HLA alleles at a false discovery rate of 0.05. When HLA alleles, especially DR and DQ, strongly co-occurred, TCR associations were difficult to assign to individual alleles. Because HLA typing was missing for some donors at each locus, association tests included only the typed subset. A later genetic analysis reported fewer N-insertions in productive TCRs among donors in an Asian-associated ancestry cluster than the roughly 700-donor mean. In a later analysis, HLA-associated TCR beta chains showed more clonal expansion and lower generation probabilities than non-associated chains that were equally common. Only TCR beta chains were sequenced in this cohort, and the absence of alpha or paired-chain data limited detectable features. Across donors, most TCR sequences were observed very rarely, whereas some public TCRs were present in many individuals. A cluster of highly shared sequence variants was judged likely to represent a technical artifact of the sequencing pipeline. The classifier was reported to diagnose cytomegalovirus status with high specificity and sensitivity in both the original and validation cohorts. The study gave a list of 150 to 200 TCR beta chains associated with cytomegalovirus. A few of the identified cytomegalovirus-associated TCR beta chains were confirmed in vitro to be specific for cytomegalovirus antigens. In a later analysis, most CMV-associated TCR beta chains were found to appear HLA-restricted, with HLA associations seemingly driven largely by CMV exposure. In a later genetic analysis, a missense DCLRE1C variant was associated with V-gene and J-gene trimming of TCR beta chains, and the association was replicated in an independent cohort. A further reported finding was that TCR beta sequences accurately predicted the HLA-A and HLA-B alleles for most subjects in the first cohort. A later analysis found that TCR association rates varied across HLA loci, with DRB1 alleles showing the most associated TCRs and HLA-C alleles the fewest. For the cohort, immune exposure information was limited to CMV serostatus. Correlated functional status among segregating V segments might be attributable to linkage disequilibrium, but an unknown experimental factor could not be ruled out. Some IMGT-functional V segments, including TRBV6-2 and TRBV6-3, could not be distinguished by the 87-base-pair reads and were therefore excluded. Some 16 rarely observed V segments, including chromosome 9 orphons, were excluded from the earlier analysis of about 500 of the donors because counts were too low. Sequencing depth was assumed to be roughly uniform across donors in the presence/absence analyses, though that assumption may not hold. The authors suggested that the approach could potentially be extended to other disease states and immunological phenotypes. An earlier analysis of several hundred of the donors showed that most TCR beta V segments appeared in productive rearrangements either about 90% or about 30% of the time, which broadly matched IMGT annotations. According to a later analysis, parvovirus B19, influenza, CMV and Epstein-Barr virus appeared linked to several top co-occurrence clusters.

Concerning this clone itself: Its antigen is not yet known. No base quality information exists; no much larger clone differs at one position.

Based on the germline V gene, the CDR1 and CDR2 sequences are MNHEY and SVGAGI. Measured from the cysteine to the phenylalanine, the CDR3 is 15 residues long. CDR3 DNA is the only sequence kept; it has 45 bases, read in frame from the first base. Germline trimming amounts to 0 bases on V and 4 bases on J, with 6 as the count of junction bases outside the gene matches. The chain was built from TRBV6-5 and TRBJ2-7, and TRBD1 aligns with 7 junction nucleotides. The sequenced material came from PBMCs. This clonotype was sampled from a man between 65 and 79 years old in good health and CMV-seropositive. The CDR3 region reads CASSYSLGQVYEQYF. Read as DNA, the sequence is TGTGCCAGCAGTTACTCACTTGGACAGGTATACGAGCAGTACTTC.